This TCR beta chain appears in the sequencing data of a study of cytotoxic CD8 clonotypes in ibrutinib-treated CLL. Looking at the study overall: On average, about 92,000 productive rearrangements and about 280,000 productive templates per sample. Study-level results: Treatment saw public clonotypes, which were uncommon, either contract or stay stable. Relative to age-matched healthy donors, clonality at baseline was higher, and it tracked circulating CD8+ T-cell counts.

Investigators sought sequencing depths of between 1 in 200,000 and 1 in 1 million T cells. Generated by immunoSEQ multiplex PCR, the TCRdb table keeps only in-frame clones and is missing some. The sample yields a few hundred thousand clones, roughly 80% seen once. The CDR3 length is 15 residues. V lost 5 bases, J lost 9 bases, and 8 bases stayed unmatched. The germline gives CDR1 SGHVS, CDR2 FQNEAQ. This clone showed up just a few times. Its antigen is not identified. The chain has TRBV7-8 and TRBJ2-1; 12 bases line up with TRBD2. The source of this sequence is a human donor with chronic lymphocytic leukemia. The sample consisted of PBMCs, taken before ibrutinib treatment. The CDR3 sequence: CASSRRLAGESEQFF. The CDR3 bases are TGTGCCAGCAGCCGACGACTAGCGGGAGAATCTGAGCAGTTCTTC.